One T cell receptor beta chain is described in this entry. Antigen specificity is unknown. This sample is drawn from a study of T cells after yellow fever vaccination. Background on the study: Fractions with few cells were prepared using SMART-Seq v4 Ultra Low Input.

The CDR3 has 14 amino acids. CDR1 is ENHRY and CDR2 is SYGVKD in the germline V gene. V was shortened by 0 bases and J by 6 bases, with 10 bases between the two germline ends. General study results and limits: A small share of clonotypes appeared in both CD4 and CD8 compartments. Subsequent to the booster, the majority of primary-vaccination clones reappeared (96% CD4, approximately 85% CD8).

UMIs were added to TCR cDNA along with a universal primer site when it was made by 5'RACE template switching. Each CDR3 protein gets one entry after TCRdb re-called the 5' RACE reads with MiXCR. The sample contains over 200,000 distinct CDR3 sequences, less than 7.5% of which appear only once. The genes are TRBV10-3 and TRBJ2-3, with a weak D call TRBD2 (5 bases). The sequence derives from a man younger than 40 who received the YFV17D yellow fever vaccine. This specimen was CD4+ T cells sorted from PBMCs, taken on the day of the yellow fever booster vaccination. DNA for the CDR3: TGTGCCATCAGTGAGTCGACCGGGATGGATACGCAGTATTTT. Its translation is CAISESTGMDTQYF.